This is a list of T cell receptor beta chains from one sample in a study of identical twins. TCRdb re-analysed the 5' RACE reads in MiXCR, keeping a single row per CDR3 protein. Of 500,000 or so distinct CDR3 sequences listed, 22% are singletons. These data were also filed under a second study, of T cells expressing NK-cell markers.

Material for sequencing was CD4+ T cells sorted from blood. The source of these receptors is a woman between 18 and 30 years old in good health. Each CDR3 is given with its conserved first and last residue. D genes are given only for firm matches. Rows give clone size only sometimes, using once, few, many, or a class for an expanded clone.

clone size | D gene | J gene | CDR3 length | V gene | CDR3 protein | CDR3 DNA
few | NA | TRBJ2-7 | 14 | TRBV15 | CATSRDSSRGEQYF | TGTGCCACCAGCAGAGATAGCTCCAGAGGCGAGCAGTACTTC
NA | NA | TRBJ1-1 | 13 | TRBV2 | CASSGTLNTEAFF | TGTGCCAGCAGTGGGACACTGAACACTGAAGCTTTCTTT
few | NA | TRBJ2-3 | 17 | TRBV11-2 | CASSLSFGLSSTDTQYF | TGTGCCAGCAGCTTATCCTTCGGGCTAAGTAGCACAGATACGCAGTATTTT
NA | TRBD1 | TRBJ2-7 | 15 | TRBV27 | CASSVGGTVPWEQYF | TGTGCCAGCAGCGTAGGGGGCACTGTCCCTTGGGAGCAGTACTTC
few | NA | TRBJ2-1 | 15 | TRBV2 | CASSEGDRRYNEQFF | TGTGCCAGCAGTGAGGGGGACCGACGTTACAATGAGCAGTTCTTC
NA | TRBD2 | TRBJ2-1 | 14 | TRBV12-3/TRBV12-4 | CASKRLAGYNEQFF | TGTGCCAGCAAGAGACTAGCGGGATACAATGAGCAGTTCTTC
many | NA | TRBJ1-2 | 13 | TRBV4-3 | CASSQEGVWGYTF | TGCGCCAGCAGCCAAGAAGGTGTCTGGGGCTACACCTTC
NA | TRBD1 | TRBJ2-3 | 13 | TRBV11-2 | CASRDSRSDTQYF | TGTGCCAGCCGGGACAGCCGCTCAGATACGCAGTATTTT
NA | TRBD2 | TRBJ2-5 | 15 | TRBV25-1 | CATNQGLAGEETQYF | TGTGCCACTAACCAGGGACTAGCGGGAGAAGAGACCCAGTACTTC
NA | NA | TRBJ1-5 | 14 | TRBV19 | CASSTDGVRQPQHF | TGTGCCAGTAGTACGGACGGGGTGAGGCAGCCCCAGCATTTT
NA | NA | TRBJ2-7 | 12 | TRBV29-1 | CSVELGNYEQYF | TGCAGCGTTGAACTTGGGAATTACGAGCAGTACTTC
few | NA | TRBJ2-3 | 13 | TRBV7-2 | CASSLPGPDTQYF | TGTGCCAGCAGCTTACCGGGACCAGATACGCAGTATTTT
NA | NA | TRBJ2-1 | 13 | TRBV29-1 | CSVRKRRENEQFF | TGCAGCGTTAGAAAGCGGAGGGAGAATGAGCAGTTCTTC
few | TRBD1 | TRBJ1-1 | 15 | TRBV27 | CASSLRRGRNTEAFF | TGTGCCAGCAGTTTACGCAGGGGGAGGAACACTGAAGCTTTCTTT
NA | NA | TRBJ1-5 | 14 | TRBV2 | CASSENSGDQPQHF | TGTGCCAGCAGTGAAAATAGCGGTGACCAGCCCCAGCATTTT
NA | NA | TRBJ2-1 | 13 | TRBV3-1 | CASSQVAGNEQFF | TGTGCCAGCAGCCAAGTCGCGGGTAATGAGCAGTTCTTC
NA | TRBD1 | TRBJ1-1 | 15 | TRBV20-1 | CSAPNTGQGAGEAFF | TGCAGTGCTCCGAACACGGGACAGGGGGCCGGTGAAGCTTTCTTT
few | NA | TRBJ2-3 | 16 | TRBV7-2 | CASSPRRAARLDTQYF | TGTGCCAGCAGCCCCCGGAGGGCCGCCCGGTTGGATACGCAGTATTTT
NA | TRBD1 | TRBJ2-7 | 14 | TRBV20-1 | CSAQGQGILYEQYF | TGCAGTGCCCAGGGACAGGGGATTTTATACGAGCAGTACTTC
NA | NA | TRBJ2-3 | 11 | TRBV29-1 | CSVESTDTQYF | TGCAGCGTTGAAAGTACAGATACGCAGTATTTT
NA | NA | TRBJ2-5 | 16 | TRBV7-9 | CASSFWGKGKRETQYF | TGTGCCAGCAGCTTTTGGGGGAAAGGAAAAAGAGAGACCCAGTACTTC
few | NA | TRBJ2-5 | 13 | TRBV2 | CASRNRDGLTQYF | TGTGCCAGCAGAAACCGGGACGGCCTTACCCAGTACTTC
NA | NA | TRBJ2-7 | 14 | TRBV5-6 | CASSQGHISYEQYF | TGTGCCAGCAGCCAGGGACATATTTCCTACGAGCAGTACTTC
few | NA | TRBJ2-3 | 14 | TRBV7-9 | CASSFDTNTDTQYF | TGTGCCAGCAGCTTCGACACCAACACAGATACGCAGTATTTT
few | NA | TRBJ1-1 | 15 | TRBV20-1 | CSSFLARGMNTEAFF | TGCAGTTCCTTCTTGGCCAGGGGAATGAACACTGAAGCTTTCTTT
few | NA | TRBJ1-5 | 15 | TRBV20-1 | CSASEDSYSNQPQHF | TGCAGTGCTAGCGAGGACAGCTATAGCAATCAGCCCCAGCATTTT
NA | NA | TRBJ2-4 | 19 | TRBV5-1 | CASSPLRKGSALAKNIQYF | TGCGCCAGCAGCCCCCTGCGTAAGGGTTCGGCTCTAGCCAAAAACATTCAGTACTTC
few | TRBD2 | TRBJ2-7 | 14 | TRBV7-9 | CASSWTSPPYEQYF | TGTGCCAGCAGCTGGACTAGTCCCCCCTACGAGCAGTACTTC
NA | NA | TRBJ2-7 | 15 | TRBV12-3/TRBV12-4 | CASSTYGTSTYEQYF | TGTGCCAGCAGTACGTACGGGACATCAACCTACGAGCAGTACTTC
NA | TRBD1 | TRBJ2-5 | 14 | TRBV5-1 | CASRSDRAQETQYF | TGCGCCAGCAGATCCGACAGGGCCCAAGAGACCCAGTACTTC
NA | TRBD2 | TRBJ2-6 | 19 | TRBV5-4 | CASSLVPSGVLSGANVLTF | TGTGCCAGCAGCTTGGTGCCTAGCGGGGTCCTCTCTGGGGCCAACGTCCTGACTTTC
NA | TRBD2 | TRBJ2-7 | 15 | TRBV4-3 | CASSQELAGSYEQYF | TGCGCCAGCAGCCAAGAACTAGCGGGGTCCTACGAGCAGTACTTC
NA | NA | TRBJ2-5 | 13 | TRBV6-5 | CASSYGRTETQYF | TGTGCCAGCAGTTACGGCAGAACCGAGACCCAGTACTTC
NA | NA | TRBJ1-5 | 16 | TRBV7-9 | CASSRYGPGSNQPQHF | TGTGCCAGCAGCCGATACGGCCCGGGGAGCAATCAGCCCCAGCATTTT
NA | TRBD2 | TRBJ2-7 | 14 | TRBV5-1 | CASSSGREAYEQYF | TGCGCCAGCAGCTCGGGGCGGGAGGCCTACGAGCAGTACTTC
NA | TRBD1 | TRBJ2-7 | 16 | TRBV15 | CATSRSVGQGRYEQYF | TGTGCCACCAGCAGATCCGTAGGACAGGGACGCTACGAGCAGTACTTC
few | TRBD2 | TRBJ2-1 | 12 | TRBV4-3 | CASSQGGGHPYF | TGCGCCAGCAGCCAAGGCGGGGGTCATCCTTATTTC
many | NA | TRBJ1-1 | 13 | TRBV11-2 | CASSPRRDTEAFF | TGTGCCAGCAGCCCCCGACGGGACACTGAAGCTTTCTTT
NA | TRBD1 | TRBJ2-1 | 15 | TRBV7-2 | CASSFRDRRYNEQFF | TGTGCCAGCAGCTTCCGGGACAGGAGATACAATGAGCAGTTCTTC
NA | NA | TRBJ1-5 | 15 | TRBV3-1 | CASSQGVRKDQPQHF | TGTGCCAGCAGCCAAGGTGTTAGGAAAGATCAGCCCCAGCATTTT
few | TRBD1 | TRBJ1-5 | 15 | TRBV18 | CASSAGQGIRQPQHF | TGTGCCAGCTCAGCCGGACAGGGTATACGTCAGCCCCAGCATTTT
few | NA | TRBJ2-7 | 13 | TRBV20-1 | CSASTTVSYEQYF | TGCAGTGCTAGTACGACTGTCTCCTACGAGCAGTACTTC
NA | NA | TRBJ2-7 | 15 | TRBV7-9 | CASRKSTGSSYEQYF | TGTGCCAGCAGGAAATCCACGGGGAGCTCCTACGAGCAGTACTTC
few | NA | TRBJ2-4 | 15 | TRBV5-5 | CASSLFASAKNIQYF | TGTGCCAGCAGCTTGTTTGCCTCAGCCAAAAACATTCAGTACTTC
few | NA | TRBJ2-1 | 13 | TRBV7-6 | CASSLAGQYEQFF | TGTGCCAGCAGCTTAGCTGGACAATATGAGCAGTTCTTC
few | TRBD1 | TRBJ2-5 | 13 | TRBV25-1 | CASRLGQVQTQYF | TGTGCCAGCAGGCTCGGACAGGTACAGACCCAGTACTTC
few | TRBD1 | TRBJ2-3 | 14 | TRBV29-1 | CSARTGWGPDTQYF | TGCAGCGCCAGGACAGGATGGGGGCCAGATACGCAGTATTTT
few | NA | TRBJ2-1 | 13 | TRBV2 | CASSEYRYNEQFF | TGTGCCAGCAGTGAATACAGGTACAATGAGCAGTTCTTC
many | NA | TRBJ2-7 | 12 | TRBV29-1 | CSAGLSSYEQYF | TGCAGCGCCGGACTGAGCTCCTACGAGCAGTACTTC